Presented here are 13 T cell receptor beta chains from one specimen sequenced in a study of cytomegalovirus exposure and HLA in healthy donors. Both 60 Vbeta primers and 13 Jbeta primers went into the PCR. Repertoires were generated with immunoSEQ multiplex PCR, while TCRdb's copy carries only in-frame clones and drops some. Among about 120,000 clones listed, 55% to 75% were seen once. Sequenced sample: PBMCs. These receptors were collected from a woman in her thirties or forties in good health and CMV-seropositive.

The rearrangement joins TRBV28 to TRBJ1-4; no clear D. Per germline, CDR1 MDHEN and CDR2 SYDVKM. V shed 3 bases and J shed 4 bases, with 12 bases lying between them. The CDR3 has 15 residues. The CDR3 here is CASSFTEGGNEKLFF. CDR3 in DNA: TGTGCCAGCAGTTTCACTGAGGGAGGTAATGAAAAACTGTTTTTT.

This rearrangement joins TRBV6-5 to TRBJ2-5; D not resolved. The CDR3 loop spans 14 amino acids. The germline V and J ends were trimmed by 0 bases and 2 bases, with 7 bases remaining between them. CDR1 MNHEY and CDR2 SVGAGI come from the germline V gene. DNA of the CDR3: TGTGCCAGCAGTTACTCTCCTTCGCAAGAGACCCAGTACTTC. It codes for CASSYSPSQETQYF.

The chain carries TRBV2 and TRBJ1-1; D remains unclear. The germline V gene encodes CDR1 SNHLY and CDR2 FYNNEI. This CDR3 is built from 15 residues. V lost 6 bases, J lost 5 bases, and 19 bases lay in between. CDR3 residues: CASRKEAGGETEAFF. CDR3 nucleotide sequence: TGTGCCAGCAGGAAAGAGGCGGGCGGGGAAACTGAAGCTTTCTTT.

The chain is built from TRBV7-8 and TRBJ1-3; D gene unclear. V shed 2 bases and J shed 1 base, with 6 bases lying between them. Germline V gives CDR1 SGHVS, CDR2 FQNEAQ. The CDR3 totals 14 residues. In nucleotides, the CDR3 is TGTGCCAGCAGCTTACGCAGATCTGGAAACACCATATATTTT. This encodes CASSLRRSGNTIYF.

This sequence joins TRBV11-2 and TRBJ2-2; 8 nucleotides match TRBD1. The CDR3 is 16 amino acids. V was pared by 5 bases and J by 7 bases, with 12 bases of the junction left unmatched. Germline V gives CDR1 SGHAT, CDR2 FQNNGV. Here the CDR3 DNA reads TGTGCCAGCAGCCCCCTCAGGGGGCACTCAGGCGGGGAGCTGTTTTTT. Encoded protein: CASSPLRGHSGGELFF.

The chain combines TRBV19 with TRBJ1-2; D ambiguous. The CDR3 spans 13 residues. Trimming pared 2 bases from V and 5 bases from J, leaving 9 bases between. Germline V gene sequence: CDR1 LNHDA, CDR2 SQIVND (reference sequence). The CDR3 DNA sequence: TGTGCCAGTAGTATACGCCAGGATTATGGCTACACCTTC. This gives the protein CASSIRQDYGYTF.

The J gene is TRBJ1-3, the V gene TRBV5-1, with 7 bases aligning to TRBD1. The CDR3 length is 13 residues. Germline lookup yields CDR1 SGHRS and CDR2 YFSETQ. The trim removed 3 bases at V and 11 bases at J, leaving 8 bases unmatched. The CDR3 sequence: CASSSGTAGAIYF. DNA of the CDR3: TGCGCCAGCAGCTCCGGGACAGCGGGGGCCATATATTTT.

The rearrangement links TRBV6-5 to TRBJ1-6; 9 bases align to TRBD1. V lost 7 bases and J lost 5; bases outside the gene matches: 6. Germline-derived CDR1 and CDR2 are MNHEY and SVGAGI. The CDR3 runs 15 residues. CDR3 in amino acids: CASTRGQGNNSPLHF. CDR3 coding DNA: TGTGCCAGCACCCGAGGACAGGGGAATAATTCACCCCTCCACTTT.

This clone was counted only a few times. The genes are TRBV7-8 and TRBJ1-5; D is uncertain. The V end lost 5 bases, the J end lost 2 bases, and 19 bases lay between the germline ends. Germline V lookup: CDR1 SGHVS, CDR2 FQNEAQ. CDR3 length equals 17 residues. CDR3: CASSPLASQYGNQPQHF. The CDR3 region has the DNA TGTGCCAGCAGCCCCTTGGCCAGTCAGTACGGCAATCAGCCCCAGCATTTT.

The chain uses TRBV5-1 and TRBJ1-1; D remains unclear. Germline V gene sequence: CDR1 SGHRS, CDR2 YFSETQ. The CDR3 contains 16 residues. V lost 0 bases and J lost 0, with 12 bases in between. The CDR3 coding sequence is TGCGCCAGCAGCTTGGGCGTCAAAACCATGAACACTGAAGCTTTCTTT. Encoded protein: CASSLGVKTMNTEAFF.

A few counts support this clone. The CDR3 nucleotides read TGTGCCAGCAGCGTAGCTATGCTAGCCGGGGAGCTGTTTTTT. This gives the protein CASSVAMLAGELFF. The rearrangement joins TRBV9 to TRBJ2-2; D gene uncertain. Looked up from germline, CDR1 is SGDLS and CDR2 is YYNGEE. V gave up 0 bases and J gave up 6 bases, with 9 bases separating them. There are 14 residues in the CDR3.

The chain combines TRBV10-3 with TRBJ1-5; 7 bases map to TRBD1. Losses at the gene ends were 9 bases for V and 3 bases for J; bases not matched to a gene: 11. This CDR3 has 15 amino acids. CDR1 ENHRY and CDR2 SYGVKD come from the germline V gene. Here the CDR3 DNA reads TGTGCCATAGGGACAGACAGTGACTTCAATCAGCCCCAGCATTTT. It translates to CAIGTDSDFNQPQHF.

This chain uses TRBV4-1 with TRBJ2-1; TRBD1 aligns across 8 bases. The V and J ends lost 1 base and 7 bases, in that order; junction bases with no gene match: 6. This CDR3 contains 15 residues. Germline V lookup: CDR1 MGHRA, CDR2 YSYEKL. The CDR3 protein is CASSQVAGGFNEQFF. The CDR3, as DNA: TGCGCCAGCAGCCAAGTGGCAGGGGGCTTTAATGAGCAGTTCTTC.